A selection of T cell receptor beta chains follows, all from one sample in a study of cytomegalovirus exposure and HLA in healthy donors. The method was immunoSEQ multiplex PCR; TCRdb's version includes in-frame clones alone and lacks a portion of them. The sample records around 190,000 clones, approximately 85% being singletons. The sequencing input was PBMCs. The receptors here all came from a man between 18 and 29 years old in good health and CMV-seronegative. Each CDR3 is given with its conserved first and last residue. D genes are given only for firm matches. Only some rows state a clone size, as once, few, many or a class for expanded clones.

abundance: once
d_gene: TRBD1
v_gene: TRBV18
j_gene: TRBJ1-2
CDR3aa: CASLATGAAGYTF
CDR3nt: TGTGCCAGCTTAGCCACAGGGGCCGCCGGCTACACCTTC

abundance: NA
d_gene: TRBD1
v_gene: TRBV2
j_gene: TRBJ2-7
CDR3aa: CASSGDRGYEQYF
CDR3nt: TGTGCCAGCAGTGGGGACAGGGGTTACGAGCAGTACTTC

abundance: NA
d_gene: TRBD2
v_gene: TRBV5-6
j_gene: TRBJ2-5
CDR3aa: CASSARLARVVETQYF
CDR3nt: TGTGCCAGCAGCGCGCGACTAGCTCGGGTGGTTGAGACCCAGTACTTC

abundance: NA
d_gene: NA
v_gene: TRBV28
j_gene: TRBJ1-1
CDR3aa: CATQGLRPMNTEAFF
CDR3nt: TGTGCCACCCAGGGACTCCGACCCATGAACACTGAAGCTTTCTTT

abundance: NA
d_gene: NA
v_gene: TRBV5-8
j_gene: TRBJ2-6
CDR3aa: CASSLGFFSGANVLTF
CDR3nt: TGTGCCAGCAGCTTGGGTTTCTTCTCTGGGGCCAACGTCCTGACTTTC

abundance: NA
d_gene: TRBD1
v_gene: TRBV5-1
j_gene: TRBJ2-3
CDR3aa: CASSFGQGTDRQYF
CDR3nt: TGCGCCAGCAGCTTCGGACAGGGCACAGATAGGCAGTATTTT

abundance: NA
d_gene: NA
v_gene: TRBV5-1
j_gene: TRBJ2-7
CDR3aa: CASSPRTTSSYEQYF
CDR3nt: TGCGCCAGCAGCCCGCGGACTACGAGCTCCTACGAGCAGTACTTC

abundance: NA
d_gene: TRBD1
v_gene: TRBV9
j_gene: TRBJ1-2
CDR3aa: CASSGDRAGGYTF
CDR3nt: TGTGCCAGCAGCGGAGACAGGGCTGGTGGCTACACCTTC

abundance: NA
d_gene: NA
v_gene: TRBV14
j_gene: TRBJ2-7
CDR3aa: CASSQGPGEGNEQYF
CDR3nt: TGTGCCAGCAGCCAAGGACCAGGGGAAGGCAACGAGCAGTACTTC

abundance: NA
d_gene: NA
v_gene: TRBV11-2
j_gene: TRBJ2-7
CDR3aa: CASSSTDLYEQYF
CDR3nt: TGTGCCAGCAGCTCGACTGACTTGTACGAGCAGTACTTC

abundance: few
d_gene: TRBD1
v_gene: TRBV19
j_gene: TRBJ1-5
CDR3aa: CASSIAGGGNQPQHF
CDR3nt: TGTGCCAGTAGTATTGCAGGGGGCGGAAATCAGCCCCAGCATTTT

abundance: few
d_gene: TRBD1
v_gene: TRBV19
j_gene: TRBJ2-1
CDR3aa: CASSIYRGHFEQFF
CDR3nt: TGTGCCAGTAGTATTTACAGGGGGCATTTTGAGCAGTTCTTC

abundance: NA
d_gene: NA
v_gene: TRBV29-1
j_gene: TRBJ2-7
CDR3aa: CSVEVRTWGDYEQYF
CDR3nt: TGCAGCGTTGAAGTCCGAACTTGGGGGGACTACGAGCAGTACTTC

abundance: NA
d_gene: NA
v_gene: TRBV5-1
j_gene: TRBJ2-7
CDR3aa: CASSPEFGYEQYF
CDR3nt: TGCGCCAGCAGCCCCGAATTCGGCTACGAGCAGTACTTC

abundance: NA
d_gene: TRBD1
v_gene: TRBV7-2
j_gene: TRBJ1-1
CDR3aa: CASSWDRGVAFF
CDR3nt: TGTGCCAGCAGCTGGGACAGGGGGGTAGCTTTCTTT

abundance: NA
d_gene: NA
v_gene: TRBV4-1
j_gene: TRBJ1-5
CDR3aa: CASSQPAQGVNQPQHF
CDR3nt: TGCGCCAGCAGCCAACCAGCGCAGGGTGTAAATCAGCCCCAGCATTTT

abundance: NA
d_gene: NA
v_gene: TRBV4-3
j_gene: TRBJ2-7
CDR3aa: CASSQVRGYEQYF
CDR3nt: TGCGCCAGCAGCCAGGTCAGGGGATACGAGCAGTACTTC

abundance: NA
d_gene: TRBD1
v_gene: TRBV29-1
j_gene: TRBJ2-1
CDR3aa: CSVSGTGYNEQFF
CDR3nt: TGCAGCGTATCCGGGACAGGGTACAATGAGCAGTTCTTC

abundance: few
d_gene: NA
v_gene: TRBV20-1
j_gene: TRBJ2-5
CDR3aa: CSAGVRETQYF
CDR3nt: TGCAGTGCTGGGGTCAGGGAAACCCAGTACTTC

abundance: NA
d_gene: NA
v_gene: TRBV9
j_gene: TRBJ2-2
CDR3aa: CASSGLTIGPGELFF
CDR3nt: TGTGCCAGCAGCGGGTTGACTATAGGACCCGGGGAGCTGTTTTTT

abundance: NA
d_gene: TRBD2
v_gene: TRBV7-2
j_gene: TRBJ2-7
CDR3aa: CASSLGGGGNYEQYF
CDR3nt: TGTGCCAGCAGCTTAGGTGGGGGGGGAAACTACGAGCAGTACTTC

abundance: NA
d_gene: TRBD2
v_gene: TRBV7-3
j_gene: TRBJ2-1
CDR3aa: CASSLRLAEDNEQFF
CDR3nt: TGTGCCAGCAGCTTAAGACTAGCGGAGGACAATGAGCAGTTCTTC

abundance: NA
d_gene: NA
v_gene: TRBV28
j_gene: TRBJ1-1
CDR3aa: CASSSLMNTEAFF
CDR3nt: TGTGCCAGCAGTTCCTTAATGAACACTGAAGCTTTCTTT

abundance: NA
d_gene: NA
v_gene: TRBV30
j_gene: TRBJ2-6
CDR3aa: CAWSPPVPGANVLTF
CDR3nt: TGTGCCTGGAGCCCCCCGGTACCTGGGGCCAACGTCCTGACTTTC

abundance: NA
d_gene: NA
v_gene: TRBV5-6
j_gene: TRBJ1-2
CDR3aa: CASSFISGHNYGYTF
CDR3nt: TGTGCCAGCAGCTTCATCTCGGGACATAACTATGGCTACACCTTC

abundance: NA
d_gene: NA
v_gene: TRBV5-1
j_gene: TRBJ2-3
CDR3aa: CASSLRQDPWDTQYF
CDR3nt: TGCGCCAGCAGCTTGAGGCAGGATCCCTGGGATACGCAGTATTTT

abundance: NA
d_gene: TRBD1
v_gene: TRBV7-9
j_gene: TRBJ2-3
CDR3aa: CSSSLVFGRGDTQYF
CDR3nt: TGTTCCAGCAGCTTAGTCTTCGGCAGGGGGGATACGCAGTATTTT

abundance: NA
d_gene: NA
v_gene: TRBV21-1
j_gene: TRBJ2-1
CDR3aa: CASSKRAGMYNEQFF
CDR3nt: TGTGCCAGCAGCAAACGGGCGGGGATGTACAATGAGCAGTTCTTC

abundance: NA
d_gene: TRBD2
v_gene: TRBV11-3
j_gene: TRBJ2-3
CDR3aa: CASSLAGTSGVLNTQYF
CDR3nt: TGTGCCAGCAGCTTAGCCGGGACTAGCGGGGTTTTGAATACGCAGTATTTT

abundance: NA
d_gene: TRBD1
v_gene: TRBV6-5
j_gene: TRBJ1-2
CDR3aa: CASSSPGQGIPGYTF
CDR3nt: TGTGCCAGCAGTTCTCCGGGACAGGGGATCCCGGGCTACACCTTC

abundance: NA
d_gene: TRBD2
v_gene: TRBV7-7
j_gene: TRBJ2-1
CDR3aa: CASSLGVAGDEQFF
CDR3nt: TGTGCTAGCAGCTTAGGAGTAGCGGGGGATGAGCAGTTCTTC

abundance: NA
d_gene: TRBD1
v_gene: TRBV28
j_gene: TRBJ1-2
CDR3aa: CASSSSGTGGLTNYGYTF
CDR3nt: TGTGCCAGCAGTTCCTCCGGGACAGGGGGCCTGACTAACTATGGCTACACCTTC

abundance: NA
d_gene: TRBD2
v_gene: TRBV27
j_gene: TRBJ2-3
CDR3aa: CASSFLGTSGGLSTDTQYF
CDR3nt: TGTGCCAGCAGTTTCCTCGGGACTAGCGGGGGGCTTAGCACAGATACGCAGTATTTT

abundance: NA
d_gene: NA
v_gene: TRBV19
j_gene: TRBJ2-5
CDR3aa: CVSSINLGGETQYF
CDR3nt: TGTGTCAGTAGTATAAATCTGGGAGGAGAGACCCAGTACTTC

abundance: NA
d_gene: TRBD2
v_gene: TRBV27
j_gene: TRBJ2-7
CDR3aa: CASQWGTSPLYEQYF
CDR3nt: TGTGCCAGCCAATGGGGGACTAGCCCCCTCTACGAGCAGTACTTC

abundance: NA
d_gene: TRBD1
v_gene: TRBV7-9
j_gene: TRBJ1-4
CDR3aa: CASSPDRGDDATNEKLFF
CDR3nt: TGTGCCAGCAGCCCTGACAGGGGCGACGACGCAACTAATGAAAAACTGTTTTTT

abundance: NA
d_gene: TRBD2
v_gene: TRBV18
j_gene: TRBJ2-1
CDR3aa: CASSPTGTRKPYNEQFF
CDR3nt: TGTGCCAGCTCACCAACGGGGACTAGAAAGCCCTACAATGAGCAGTTCTTC

abundance: once
d_gene: NA
v_gene: TRBV5-6
j_gene: TRBJ2-7
CDR3aa: CASSLWALASEQYF
CDR3nt: TGTGCCAGCAGCTTGTGGGCCCTAGCATCCGAGCAGTACTTC

abundance: NA
d_gene: TRBD2
v_gene: TRBV4-3
j_gene: TRBJ2-1
CDR3aa: CASSQDVAGGFDEQFF
CDR3nt: TGCGCCAGCAGCCAAGATGTAGCGGGGGGGTTCGATGAGCAGTTCTTC

abundance: NA
d_gene: NA
v_gene: TRBV28
j_gene: TRBJ2-7
CDR3aa: CASRASGSYEQYF
CDR3nt: TGTGCCAGCAGGGCCTCGGGCTCCTACGAGCAGTACTTC

abundance: NA
d_gene: NA
v_gene: TRBV16
j_gene: TRBJ2-2
CDR3aa: CASSQYLFGGRNTGELFF
CDR3nt: TGTGCCAGCAGCCAATATCTCTTCGGGGGACGGAACACCGGGGAGCTGTTTTTT

abundance: NA
d_gene: TRBD1
v_gene: TRBV5-1
j_gene: TRBJ1-1
CDR3aa: CASSDLGQGNTEAFF
CDR3nt: TGCGCCAGCAGCGACCTGGGACAGGGGAACACTGAAGCTTTCTTT

abundance: NA
d_gene: NA
v_gene: TRBV28
j_gene: TRBJ2-5
CDR3aa: CASNIYGSSYQETQYF
CDR3nt: TGTGCCAGCAATATTTACGGGAGCTCGTACCAAGAGACCCAGTACTTC

abundance: NA
d_gene: NA
v_gene: TRBV19
j_gene: TRBJ1-6
CDR3aa: CASSPNTGRDSPLHF
CDR3nt: TGTGCCAGTAGTCCCAATACAGGGAGAGATTCACCCCTCCACTTT

abundance: NA
d_gene: NA
v_gene: TRBV6-5
j_gene: TRBJ1-5
CDR3aa: CASSDTPRYQPQHF
CDR3nt: TGTGCCAGCAGTGATACCCCCAGGTATCAGCCCCAGCATTTT

abundance: NA
d_gene: NA
v_gene: TRBV11-2
j_gene: TRBJ2-7
CDR3aa: CASRGQLGLNYEQYF
CDR3nt: TGTGCCAGCAGGGGGCAGTTGGGCTTGAATTACGAGCAGTACTTC

abundance: few
d_gene: TRBD1
v_gene: TRBV6-5
j_gene: TRBJ1-1
CDR3aa: CASRQTGGITEAFF
CDR3nt: TGTGCCAGCAGACAAACAGGGGGGATCACTGAAGCTTTCTTT

abundance: NA
d_gene: TRBD1
v_gene: TRBV14
j_gene: TRBJ2-1
CDR3aa: CASSPTRGRDRVGEQFF
CDR3nt: TGTGCCAGCAGCCCAACCCGTGGGCGGGACAGGGTTGGTGAGCAGTTCTTC

abundance: NA
d_gene: TRBD2
v_gene: TRBV7-7
j_gene: TRBJ2-5
CDR3aa: CASSVSPARLAGGRETQYF
CDR3nt: TGTGCTAGCAGCGTTAGTCCCGCCAGACTAGCGGGGGGGCGTGAGACCCAGTACTTC

abundance: NA
d_gene: TRBD1
v_gene: TRBV9
j_gene: TRBJ2-2
CDR3aa: CASSRARQGAITGELFF
CDR3nt: TGTGCCAGCAGCAGAGCTAGACAGGGGGCCATCACCGGGGAGCTGTTTTTT

abundance: NA
d_gene: NA
v_gene: TRBV9
j_gene: TRBJ1-1
CDR3aa: CASSPLSDRMNTEAFF
CDR3nt: TGTGCCAGCAGCCCCCTGAGTGACAGGATGAACACTGAAGCTTTCTTT

abundance: NA
d_gene: TRBD1
v_gene: TRBV27
j_gene: TRBJ1-2
CDR3aa: CASSFTGGGVAGYTF
CDR3nt: TGTGCCAGCAGTTTCACAGGGGGCGGGGTTGCTGGCTACACCTTC

abundance: NA
d_gene: NA
v_gene: TRBV4-3
j_gene: TRBJ2-2
CDR3aa: CASRPGTKNTGELFF
CDR3nt: TGCGCCAGCAGACCCGGGACAAAAAACACCGGGGAGCTGTTTTTT

abundance: few
d_gene: NA
v_gene: TRBV27
j_gene: TRBJ2-7
CDR3aa: CASRPWTASSYEQYF
CDR3nt: TGTGCCAGCAGACCCTGGACAGCGAGCTCCTACGAGCAGTACTTC

abundance: NA
d_gene: TRBD1
v_gene: TRBV6-6
j_gene: TRBJ2-7
CDR3aa: CASRTGQGFYEQYF
CDR3nt: TGTGCCAGCAGGACGGGACAGGGGTTCTACGAGCAGTACTTC

abundance: NA
d_gene: NA
v_gene: TRBV27
j_gene: TRBJ2-3
CDR3aa: CASSTTQRADTQYF
CDR3nt: TGTGCCAGCAGTACGACCCAACGGGCAGATACGCAGTATTTT

abundance: NA
d_gene: TRBD2
v_gene: TRBV6-4
j_gene: TRBJ2-1
CDR3aa: CASSDSILAGDEQFF
CDR3nt: TGTGCCAGCAGTGACTCGATCCTAGCGGGAGATGAGCAGTTCTTC

abundance: few
d_gene: NA
v_gene: TRBV5-4
j_gene: TRBJ1-4
CDR3aa: CASTIRRRTDEKLFF
CDR3nt: TGTGCCAGCACCATACGCCGAAGGACTGATGAAAAACTGTTTTTT

abundance: NA
d_gene: TRBD2
v_gene: TRBV7-2
j_gene: TRBJ2-1
CDR3aa: CASSLAAGGPGEQFF
CDR3nt: TGTGCCAGCAGCTTAGCGGCGGGGGGGCCGGGCGAGCAGTTCTTC

abundance: NA
d_gene: NA
v_gene: TRBV5-1
j_gene: TRBJ2-1
CDR3aa: CASSYALGGNEQFF
CDR3nt: TGCGCCAGCAGCTACGCACTAGGGGGAAATGAGCAGTTCTTC